Described below is a single T cell receptor (beta chain) sequence and its context. No antigen is known for it. The sort gate was single viable CD3+CD4+CD8-CD45RO+ cells for memory CD4+ T cells. The repertoire was sequenced with immunoSEQ multiplex PCR; TCRdb's copy has only in-frame clones and lacks some. The sample records just under 95,000 clones, 80% being singletons. V lost 2 bases and J lost 5, with 1 base in between. The CDR3 is 11 amino acids. Germline V lookup: CDR1 SGHTA, CDR2 FQGTGA. This sample is part of a study of memory CD4+ T cells and cytomegalovirus serostatus. Study summary: Healthy Belgian adult donors included roughly ten CMV-positive and more than 20 CMV-negative people.

Findings and limits, study-wide: CD4+ memory repertoires contained about two fifths of the roughly 150 reported CMV TCRbeta sequences.

This chain links TRBV7-3 with TRBJ2-1; unclear D gene. The sequenced sample was memory CD4+ T cells from blood. The sequence derives from an adult in good health and CMV-seropositive. The CDR3 loop is CASSLDNEQFF. CDR3 coding DNA: TGTGCCAGCAGCTTAGACAATGAGCAGTTCTTC.